This TCR beta chain is from a study of beta chain features in type 1 diabetes. The overall study: The study examined about 100,000,000 sorted cells across all samples.

About this clone itself: Its antigen is not known.

Germline V CDR1 and CDR2: SGHAT, FQDESV (reference sequence). The CDR3 covers 14 residues. J was trimmed by 2 bases and V by 5 bases; bases with no gene match: 5. The sequenced template was cDNA made from the entire isolated RNA. Produced via immunoSEQ multiplex PCR; TCRdb's table is partial and in-frame only. This repertoire shows approximately 240,000 clones, 16% found once; its top ten account for 0.065% to 0.1%. Sampling consisted of one heparinised blood draw per donor, averaging about 116 mL. The study's findings and limits: Cells expressing TCR highly could be over-represented by cDNA sequencing. Across patients, naive, central memory and Treg TCRB repertoires exhibited apparently greater similarity than was observed across healthy donors. Among patients with Type 1 diabetes, TCRB CDR3s were moderately but significantly shorter in every one of the four CD4+ subsets.

This sequence joins TRBV11-1 and TRBJ1-1, with 7 nucleotides matching TRBD1. Sequencing used naive CD4+ T cells from blood. This receptor was obtained from a man between 25 and 39 years old with type 1 diabetes. The CDR3 region is CASSVDRVNTEAFF. CDR3 DNA: TGTGCCAGCAGCGTCGACAGGGTAAACACTGAAGCTTTCTTT.